The subject of this entry is one T cell receptor (beta chain). Its antigen is unidentified. This entry belongs to a study of blood T cells in healthy people across ages. About the research overall: Template switching picked up about one barcoded beta molecule for each two T cells.

Donor samples were obtained from healthy Caucasian individuals from Russia, aged 6 to 90. Points from the study as a whole: PBMCs that were unsorted prevented a conclusive naive versus antigen-experienced comparison.

Alongside a J-beta primer mix, a sample-barcoded 5' primer served in a second PCR lasting about 7 to 12 cycles. From the 5' RACE reads, TCRdb called clonotypes with MiXCR, one entry per CDR3 protein. This table has more than 500,000 distinct CDR3 sequences, approximately 26% appearing once. The CDR3 has 15 amino acids. Trimming took 6 bases from V and 0 from J; bases not matched to a gene: 6. Germline loops: CDR1 LGHDT, CDR2 YNNKEL (reference sequence). The data also belong to a second study, concerning T cells of mothers and their children. That paper adds: The shaping of TCR recombination output by thymic selection is similar in related and unrelated pairs.

The TCR originated in a boy aged 2-15 years in good health. Sequenced sample: blood. The J gene is TRBJ1-1, the V gene TRBV3-1, with 8 bases fitting TRBD1. In nucleotides, the CDR3 is TGTGCCAGCAGTCCCGACAGGGGATTGAACACTGAAGCTTTCTTT. Translated: CASSPDRGLNTEAFF.